This entry features one T cell receptor (beta chain) sequence. The antigen this receptor binds is unknown. No much larger clonotype is one base removed from it; base qualities were not supplied. This specimen belongs to a study of graft-versus-host responses after intestinal transplantation (dated by TCRdb to 2020 to 2023). For the study in its entirety: Recipients received multivisceral, liver-intestinal, or isolated intestinal transplants. Every recipient was given anti-thymocyte globulin induction, then maintenance tacrolimus and steroids for roughly 3 years. Bulk TCR-beta CDR3 sequencing was used to track graft-versus-host and host-versus-graft alloreactive T cell clones in the graft, circulation and bone marrow after intestinal transplantation. Alloreactive clones were identified by sequencing pre-transplant mixed lymphocyte reaction products and comparing these products with unstimulated pre-transplant donor and recipient T cells. A cohort of fewer than 25 intestinal transplant recipients, including one retransplant, was enrolled, and a few patients lacking pretransplant specimens were excluded. Donor T cell macrochimerism was defined as a peak of at least 4% donor T cells among recipient peripheral blood mononuclear cells. Rather than being sequenced by the commercial service, samples from a few later patients were sequenced in-house on an Illumina MiSeq and processed with MiXCR. The research as a whole found: The conclusions were limited by the relatively low number and heterogeneity of the intestinal transplant patients. Early after transplant, peak levels of circulating GvH clones were found to be associated with declines in HvG clones. GvH clones turned up in recipient bone marrow, with some appearing earlier in ileal mucosa or blood, a pattern consistent with an intestinal mucosal origin. High GvH to HvG T cell clonal ratios were observed in the allografts of patients with donor T cell macrochimerism.

According to the study, the label for this sample's time point signals: cells obtained before transplantation from donor or recipient. CD3+CD4+ and CD3+CD8+ populations were FACS-sorted from unstimulated pre-transplant donor and recipient cells taken from spleen or lymph nodes. Library preparation was by the immunoSEQ multiplex PCR assay. In most patients, genomic DNA was isolated using the Qiagen DNeasy Blood and Tissue Kit and sent frozen to Adaptive Biotechnologies for TCR sequencing. For most patients, genomic DNA was subjected to high-throughput TCR-beta CDR3 sequencing by Adaptive Biotechnologies. The source study handled its data this way. TCR sequencing data for around 19 patients were retrieved from Adaptive's ImmunoSEQ software; a few other patients were processed with MiXCR and VDJtools. CD4 versus CD8 sorting errors were corrected by removing sequences found in both subsets at a frequency ratio below 5:1. CDR3 nucleotide sequences shared between donor and recipient were removed because the origin of such sequences could not be assigned. At least 2-fold expansion over unstimulated cells and a minimum CFSE-low frequency of 0.002% (template counts) or 0.001% (read counts) were required for clones to be classified as alloreactive. Clones detected in sequenced pre-transplant spleen, lymph node, or MLR CFSE-low populations of the donor or recipient were defined as mappable. The cumulative frequency of alloreactive clones was calculated as a percentage of all sequences, weighted by copy number. This immuneACCESS table, as held by TCRdb, lists in-frame sequences with V and J called but not all clones. Of the missing ones, under half trace to an unresolved V gene in checked studies; the others have no known cause. V and J calls and clone size come straight from that table; D and trimming were deduced from the DNA. Recorded for this sample are 85,000 to 100,000 clones; around 90% of them occurred a single time. About 0.062% of the sample comes from the top ten.

There are 13 amino acids in the CDR3, from cysteine to phenylalanine inclusive. Left in the record is the CDR3 DNA by itself, 39 bases read in frame from the first base. The germline V gene encodes CDR1 ENHRY and CDR2 SYGVKD. The trim is 4 bases for V and 0 bases for J, with a gap of 7 bases between the germline ends. The receptor's source is a human donor who was the organ donor for an intestinal transplant. The sample here was unstimulated CD8+ T cells sorted from spleen or lymph node cells, taken before transplant. In this chain, TRBV10-3 is recombined with TRBJ2-7; 6 matching bases give a weak D call of TRBD2. Here is the DNA: TGTGCCATCAGTGTGGGGGGCTCCTACGAGCAGTACTTC. This sequence encodes CAISVGGSYEQYF.